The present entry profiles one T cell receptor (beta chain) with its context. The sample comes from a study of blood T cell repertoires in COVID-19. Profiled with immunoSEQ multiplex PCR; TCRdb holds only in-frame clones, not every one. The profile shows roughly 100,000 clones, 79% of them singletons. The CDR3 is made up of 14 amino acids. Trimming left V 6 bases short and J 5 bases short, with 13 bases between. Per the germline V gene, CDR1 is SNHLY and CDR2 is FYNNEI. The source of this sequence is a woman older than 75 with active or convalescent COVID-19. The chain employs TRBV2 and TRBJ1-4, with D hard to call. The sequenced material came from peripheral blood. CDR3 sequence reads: CASRKSNENEKLFF. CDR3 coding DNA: TGTGCCAGCAGAAAGTCAAACGAGAATGAAAAACTGTTTTTT.